A selection of T cell receptor beta chains follows, all from one sample in a study of T cell responses to AZD1222 COVID-19 vaccine. TCRdb's copy holds only in-frame clones and misses some; the assay was immunoSEQ multiplex PCR. The sample has 95,000 to 130,000 clones, around nine tenths seen once. The sample consisted of peripheral blood, taken 28 days after the second AZD1222 dose. The origin of the receptors is an adult who received the AZD1222 COVID-19 vaccine. Both conserved end residues are part of each CDR3. D genes are given only for firm matches. For some rows the clone size is stated as once, few or many, or as a class when expanded; others skip it.

>TRBV10-2|-|TRBJ1-1|once
TGCGCCAGCAGTGCGGACACTGAAGCTTTCTTT
CASSADTEAFF
>TRBV4-2|TRBD2|TRBJ2-5|-
TGTGCCAGCAGCCAAGACTGGTCTAGCGGTCAAGAGACCCAGTACTTC
CASSQDWSSGQETQYF
>TRBV11-2|-|TRBJ1-6|-
TGTGCCAGCAGCTTAGAAGGCGAATATAATTCACCCCTCCACTTT
CASSLEGEYNSPLHF
>TRBV7-9|TRBD2|TRBJ2-7|-
TGTGCCAGCAGCTTTCCTGCCCAGCGGGAGGTCTACGAGCAGTACTTC
CASSFPAQREVYEQYF
>TRBV6-5|-|TRBJ2-7|-
TGTGCCAGCAACCAATGGGGTAGAACCTACGAGCAGTACTTC
CASNQWGRTYEQYF
>TRBV24-1|TRBD2|TRBJ2-2|-
TGTGCCACCAGTGAACCTAGCGGAGACACCGGGGAGCTGTTTTTT
CATSEPSGDTGELFF
>TRBV12-3/TRBV12-4|-|TRBJ2-6|-
TGTGCCAGCACTTACTCTGGGGCCAACGTCCTGACTTTC
CASTYSGANVLTF
>TRBV10-1|-|TRBJ2-7|-
TGCGCCAGCAGTGACCCGGCCCTACCCAACCGGGGGGAGCAGTACTTC
CASSDPALPNRGEQYF
>TRBV6-5|-|TRBJ2-7|-
TGTGCCAGCAGTTTGCGCCACGAGCAGTACTTC
CASSLRHEQYF
>TRBV7-2|-|TRBJ1-4|-
TGTGCCAGCAGCTTACATCGGAATAATGAAAAACTGTTTTTT
CASSLHRNNEKLFF
>TRBV5-1|TRBD1|TRBJ2-7|-
TGCGCCAGCAGCTTGAGCCCGGCAGGGGGCACAAGGGAGCAGTACTTC
CASSLSPAGGTREQYF
>TRBV2|-|TRBJ2-7|-
TGTGCCAGCAGGACAGTCTACGAGCAGTACTTC
CASRTVYEQYF
>TRBV29-1|-|TRBJ2-7|-
TGCAGCGTTGAGGGGGTTGCAGGGTATAACCTCTACGAGCAGTACTTC
CSVEGVAGYNLYEQYF
>TRBV5-1|-|TRBJ2-3|-
TGCGCCAGCACCTTCCAGGGAACAGATACGCAGTATTTT
CASTFQGTDTQYF
>TRBV14|-|TRBJ2-5|-
TGTGCCAGCAGTGAGGGGCAGCTCCAAGAGACCCAGTACTTC
CASSEGQLQETQYF
>TRBV27|-|TRBJ2-1|-
TGTGCCAGCACGCGCTCGCTTGGGAGCTCCTACAATGAGCAGTTCTTC
CASTRSLGSSYNEQFF
>TRBV10-3|TRBD2|TRBJ2-7|-
TGTGCCATCACTGAGACTAGCGGGACTTACGAGCAGTACTTC
CAITETSGTYEQYF
>TRBV27|-|TRBJ2-1|-
TGTGCCAGCTATGGGGGAAACTCCTACAATGAGCAGTTCTTC
CASYGGNSYNEQFF
>TRBV6-6|-|TRBJ2-3|once
TGTGCCAGCACCAAACCTCTACAGGGCACAGATACGCAGTATTTT
CASTKPLQGTDTQYF
>TRBV19|TRBD2|TRBJ2-1|-
TGTGCCAGTAGTAAGCGGCCAGCGGGAGTGGGTAATGAGCAGTTCTTC
CASSKRPAGVGNEQFF
>TRBV28|TRBD2|TRBJ2-1|-
TGTGCCAGCAGTTTAAGACTAGCGAAGACCTACAATGAGCAGTTCTTC
CASSLRLAKTYNEQFF
>TRBV9|TRBD2|TRBJ2-5|-
TGTGCCAGCAGCTCTGCGGGAGAGGAGACCCAGTACTTC
CASSSAGEETQYF
>TRBV6-2/TRBV6-3|-|TRBJ1-1|-
TGTGCCAGCAGCCTGGGGGAGAACACTGAAGCTTTCTTT
CASSLGENTEAFF
>TRBV28|-|TRBJ2-1|-
TGTGCCAGCAGTGTATTAGACCTCAAATCCTCCTACAATGAGCAGTTCTTC
CASSVLDLKSSYNEQFF
>TRBV25-1|TRBD1|TRBJ1-5|-
TGTGCCAGCAGTGAACCTCCGGGACAGGGAGACGATCAGCCCCAGCATTTT
CASSEPPGQGDDQPQHF
>TRBV29-1|-|TRBJ2-5|-
TGCAGCGTTATAGAACTAGGGCCGACCCAGTACTTC
CSVIELGPTQYF
>TRBV5-1|-|TRBJ1-2|few
TGCGCCAGCAGCTTGGCAGGGCAGCAGGGCTACACCTTC
CASSLAGQQGYTF
>TRBV19|-|TRBJ2-1|-
TGTGCCAGTAGTAGGGGCAGCAACAATGAGCAGTTCTTC
CASSRGSNNEQFF
>TRBV6-1|-|TRBJ2-7|-
TGTGCCAGCAGTGAGGGGACGGACGCCTACGAGCAGTACTTC
CASSEGTDAYEQYF
>TRBV24-1|-|TRBJ2-3|-
TGTGCCACCAGTGGACTTACCGATACGCAGTATTTT
CATSGLTDTQYF
>TRBV28|-|TRBJ2-3|-
TGTGCCAGCAGCCCCGGGCCGCACGAGACAGATACGCAGTATTTT
CASSPGPHETDTQYF
>TRBV18|-|TRBJ2-5|-
TGTGCCAGCTCACCCCAAGAGACCCAGTACTTC
CASSPQETQYF
>TRBV5-1|TRBD1|TRBJ2-1|-
TGCGCCAGCAGCTTGGTCGGGACAGGGGGGAATGAGCAGTTCTTC
CASSLVGTGGNEQFF
>TRBV3-1/TRBV3-2|-|TRBJ1-1|-
TGTGCCAGCAGCCAAGGGGCCAGCATGAACACTGAAGCTTTCTTT
CASSQGASMNTEAFF
>TRBV18|-|TRBJ1-3|-
TGTGCCAGCTCACCACCAAACAAAGGGGCGGCTGCTGGAAACACCATATATTTT
CASSPPNKGAAAGNTIYF
>TRBV6-5|-|TRBJ1-3|-
TGTGCCAGCAGTTCAAGTGGTTCTGGAAACACCATATATTTT
CASSSSGSGNTIYF
>TRBV19|TRBD2|TRBJ2-3|-
TGTGCCAGTAGTATGACCGGACTAGCGGCAGTTTTAGATACGCAGTATTTT
CASSMTGLAAVLDTQYF
>TRBV28|TRBD1|TRBJ1-6|-
TGTGCCAGCAGTCAGGGGGGAGGACTGAATAATTCACCCCTCCACTTT
CASSQGGGLNNSPLHF
>TRBV18|TRBD1|TRBJ2-1|-
TGTGCCAGCTTTCCGGGACAGGGCAGTTTTTATGAGCAGTTCTTC
CASFPGQGSFYEQFF
>TRBV6-5|-|TRBJ1-2|-
TGTGCCAGCAGTTACGTCGGAAACTATGGCTACACCTTC
CASSYVGNYGYTF
>TRBV18|-|TRBJ1-4|-
TGTGCCAGCTCACTCCTACGCCGGGACCTAGGGGAAAAACTGTTTTTT
CASSLLRRDLGEKLFF
>TRBV10-3|TRBD2|TRBJ2-7|-
TGTGCCATCAGTGAAAAATTAGCGGGAGACCCCCAAGGCGAGCAGTACTTC
CAISEKLAGDPQGEQYF
>TRBV7-3|TRBD2|TRBJ2-5|-
TGTGCCAGCAGCAAAGGGGCTAGCGGGACACTAGAGACCCAGTACTTC
CASSKGASGTLETQYF
>TRBV13|TRBD2|TRBJ2-3|-
TGTGCCAGCAGCTTACCACTAGCGGGAGGGGCAGATACGCAGTATTTT
CASSLPLAGGADTQYF
>TRBV7-9|TRBD2|TRBJ2-3|-
TGTGCCAGCAGCTTAGGACTAGCGGGAGCTACAGATACGCAGTATTTT
CASSLGLAGATDTQYF
>TRBV27|-|TRBJ2-5|-
TGTGCCAGCAGTTTATCTATCCTCTTGGTTCCAGAGACCCAGTACTTC
CASSLSILLVPETQYF
>TRBV5-1|TRBD2|TRBJ2-1|-
TGCGCCAGCAGCTCCCTGGATAGCGGGATGCACAATGAGCAGTTCTTC
CASSSLDSGMHNEQFF
>TRBV9|-|TRBJ2-5|-
TGTGCCAGCAGCCTGGGGGGAGCCCAAGAGACCCAGTACTTC
CASSLGGAQETQYF
>TRBV28|TRBD1|TRBJ1-5|-
TGTGCCAGCCGAAGGCAGGGGGCGTCGGGCAATCAGCCCCAGCATTTT
CASRRQGASGNQPQHF
>TRBV11-2|-|TRBJ2-7|-
TGTGCCAGCAGCTTAGCCGGGAGTTACGGCGAGCAGTACTTC
CASSLAGSYGEQYF
>TRBV27|-|TRBJ1-1|once
TGTGCCAGCAGTTTAGGGGCCGTGAACACTGAAGCTTTCTTT
CASSLGAVNTEAFF
>TRBV3-1/TRBV3-2|-|TRBJ2-2|-
TGTGCCAGCAGCCAATATGAATTCACCGGGGAGCTGTTTTTT
CASSQYEFTGELFF
>TRBV19|-|TRBJ1-2|-
TGTGCCAGTAGTATTATGGACGGGACTCCGCTAAATGACTACACCTTC
CASSIMDGTPLNDYTF
>TRBV28|TRBD1|TRBJ1-1|-
TGTGCCAGCAGTCCGGGACAGGGATTAAGACTGAACACTGAAGCTTTCTTT
CASSPGQGLRLNTEAFF
>TRBV5-1|-|TRBJ2-7|medium-sized
TGCGCCAGCAGCTTCAACAGAGCCTACGAGCAGTACTTC
CASSFNRAYEQYF
>TRBV7-6|-|TRBJ2-1|-
TGTGCCAGCAGCTCGAGAGGAGGGTCGACGGCCCTCGGTGGGGAGCAGTTCTTC
CASSSRGGSTALGGEQFF
>TRBV25-1|TRBD2|TRBJ2-3|-
TGTGCCAGCCCCGTGGCGCGGGAGGGCCCAGATACGCAGTATTTT
CASPVAREGPDTQYF
>TRBV3-1/TRBV3-2|TRBD2|TRBJ2-7|few
TGTGCCAGCAGCCAAGTTGGTGCCTGGACTAGCGGGGACGAGCAGTACTTC
CASSQVGAWTSGDEQYF